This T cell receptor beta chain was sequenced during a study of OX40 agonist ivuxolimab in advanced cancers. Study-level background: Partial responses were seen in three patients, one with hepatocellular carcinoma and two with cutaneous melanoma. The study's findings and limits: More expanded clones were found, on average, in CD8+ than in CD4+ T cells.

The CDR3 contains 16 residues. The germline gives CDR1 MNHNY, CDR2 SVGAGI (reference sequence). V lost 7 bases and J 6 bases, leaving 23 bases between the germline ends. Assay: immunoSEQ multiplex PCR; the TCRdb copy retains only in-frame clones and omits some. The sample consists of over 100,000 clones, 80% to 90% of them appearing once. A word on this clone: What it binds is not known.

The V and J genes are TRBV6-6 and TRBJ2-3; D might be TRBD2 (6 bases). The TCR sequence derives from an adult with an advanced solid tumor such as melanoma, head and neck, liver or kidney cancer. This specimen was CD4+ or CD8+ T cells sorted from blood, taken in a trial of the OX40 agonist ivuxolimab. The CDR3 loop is CASILGRGSRADTQYF. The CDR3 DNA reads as TGTGCCAGCATTTTAGGGCGGGGAAGTCGGGCGGATACGCAGTATTTT.